A selection of T cell receptor beta chains follows, all from one sample in a study of liver allograft versus peripheral blood T cells. Via MiXCR, TCRdb re-called the reads, giving one row per CDR3 protein. This table has about 16,000 distinct CDR3 sequences, 20% to 25% appearing once. These receptors were obtained from a human patient who had a liver transplant. The graft donor may be the source of some T cells. Both conserved end residues are part of each CDR3. A D gene is named only where the DNA matches it firmly. Size is stated for part of the rows, as once, few or many counts, or as a class when the clone is expanded.

clone_size | d_call | j_call | v_call | cdr3_aa | cdr3_nt
medium-sized | TRBD2 | TRBJ2-2 | TRBV18 | CASSPAGRAPSTGELFF | TGTGCCAGCTCACCGGCCGGGAGGGCCCCGAGCACCGGGGAGCTGTTTTTT
medium-sized | - | TRBJ1-2 | TRBV18 | CASSPPARIYGYTF | TGTGCCAGCTCACCACCCGCCAGGATCTATGGCTACACCTTC
- | - | TRBJ2-6 | TRBV20-1 | CSARDPGANVLTF | TGCAGTGCTAGGGACCCCGGGGCCAACGTCCTGACTTTC
- | - | TRBJ2-5 | TRBV27 | CASSLAGASETQYF | TGTGCCAGCAGTTTGGCGGGGGCCTCAGAGACCCAGTACTTC
- | - | TRBJ1-6 | TRBV14 | CASSQEFRGSNNSPLHF | TGTGCCAGCAGCCAAGAATTCCGGGGAAGTAATAATTCACCCCTCCACTTT
- | - | TRBJ1-6 | TRBV20-1 | CSARGGNSPLHF | TGCAGTGCTAGGGGGGGGAATTCACCCCTCCACTTT
few | - | TRBJ1-2 | TRBV6-1 | CASSEGGGEVGVGGYTF | TGTGCCAGCAGTGAAGGAGGCGGGGAGGTCGGGGTTGGAGGCTACACCTTC
few | - | TRBJ1-5 | TRBV19 | CASSPQGQPQHF | TGTGCCAGTAGTCCGCAGGGCCAGCCCCAGCATTTT
many | TRBD1 | TRBJ2-4 | TRBV18 | CASSPRGTALAKNIQYF | TGTGCCAGCTCACCAAGGGGGACAGCCCTAGCCAAAAACATTCAGTACTTC
- | - | TRBJ1-1 | TRBV20-1 | CSARVFGGILNTEAFF | TGCAGTGCTAGAGTGTTCGGGGGAATCTTGAACACTGAAGCTTTCTTT
many | - | TRBJ1-2 | TRBV10-3 | CAISVSGHNYGYTF | TGTGCCATCAGTGTGTCAGGACATAACTATGGCTACACCTTC
- | - | TRBJ2-1 | TRBV7-9 | CASSLVGAGEQFF | TGTGCCAGCAGCTTAGTTGGGGCGGGTGAGCAGTTCTTC
few | - | TRBJ1-1 | TRBV19 | CASSIRKGTFPGTEAFF | TGTGCCAGTAGTATCAGAAAGGGTACCTTCCCCGGCACTGAAGCTTTCTTT
once | TRBD1 | TRBJ1-5 | TRBV6-1 | CASSPGTGVNQPQHF | TGTGCCAGCAGTCCCGGGACAGGGGTTAATCAGCCCCAGCATTTT
medium-sized | TRBD1 | TRBJ1-6 | TRBV6-1 | CAGATRQGDSPLHF | TGTGCCGGAGCGACTCGACAGGGGGATTCACCCCTCCACTTT
- | - | TRBJ2-7 | TRBV6-2/TRBV6-3 | CASSYSWQGGLRSYEQYF | TGTGCCAGCAGTTATTCTTGGCAGGGCGGTCTGAGATCCTACGAGCAGTACTTC
medium-sized | - | TRBJ2-7 | TRBV7-2 | CASSLGRRIYEQYF | TGTGCCAGCAGCTTAGGCAGGCGGATCTACGAGCAGTACTTC
medium-sized | - | TRBJ2-3 | TRBV6-5 | CASTELGGGSTDTQYF | TGTGCCAGCACCGAATTAGGGGGGGGGAGCACAGATACGCAGTATTTT
- | - | TRBJ2-3 | TRBV30 | CAWSVGQDTQYF | TGTGCCTGGAGTGTGGGCCAGGATACGCAGTATTTT
medium-sized | TRBD1 | TRBJ2-5 | TRBV18 | CASSTGQGETQYF | TGTGCCAGCTCAACCGGACAGGGCGAGACCCAGTACTTC
few | - | TRBJ2-1 | TRBV6-6 | CASTLQPAHYNEQFF | TGTGCCAGCACCCTTCAGCCGGCTCACTACAATGAGCAGTTCTTC
few | - | TRBJ2-7 | TRBV28 | CASSPNVGEQYF | TGTGCCAGCAGTCCCAATGTGGGGGAGCAGTACTTC
many | TRBD1 | TRBJ2-5 | TRBV6-2/TRBV6-3 | CASRGQVPLQETQYF | TGTGCCAGCAGGGGACAGGTCCCGCTTCAAGAGACCCAGTACTTC
- | TRBD1 | TRBJ2-7 | TRBV13 | CASSLTKGQGPTYEQYF | TGTGCCAGCAGCCTCACAAAAGGACAGGGCCCCACCTACGAGCAGTACTTC
- | - | TRBJ2-6 | TRBV2 | CASSERRRGLLSGANVLTF | TGTGCCAGCAGTGAGAGACGCCGGGGCCTTCTCTCTGGGGCCAACGTCCTGACTTTC
- | TRBD1 | TRBJ2-7 | TRBV19 | CASSIRGTYYEQYF | TGTGCCAGTAGTATCAGGGGGACATACTACGAGCAGTACTTC
- | - | TRBJ2-7 | TRBV6-6 | CASSSSGYISEQYF | TGTGCCAGCAGTTCCTCCGGATATATTTCCGAGCAGTACTTC
few | - | TRBJ2-1 | TRBV15 | CASSIAYNEQFF | TGTGCCTCCTCGATAGCCTACAATGAGCAGTTCTTC
medium-sized | - | TRBJ1-1 | TRBV19 | CASFSGQFTEAFF | TGTGCCAGTTTCTCAGGACAATTCACTGAAGCTTTCTTT
many | TRBD1 | TRBJ2-3 | TRBV7-2 | CASSPTTGQGVDTQYF | TGTGCCAGCAGCCCAACTACGGGACAGGGGGTAGATACGCAGTATTTT
- | TRBD2 | TRBJ2-1 | TRBV29-1 | CSGGGNEQFF | TGCAGCGGGGGGGGTAATGAGCAGTTCTTC
- | - | TRBJ2-1 | TRBV6-5 | CASTYGYRNEQFF | TGTGCCAGCACCTACGGCTACCGCAATGAGCAGTTCTTC
few | TRBD1 | TRBJ1-1 | TRBV20-1 | CSATLWTGDTEAFF | TGCAGTGCAACACTATGGACAGGGGACACTGAAGCTTTCTTT
many | TRBD1 | TRBJ2-5 | TRBV6-1 | CASSPDRGETQYF | TGTGCCAGCAGTCCTGACAGGGGTGAGACCCAGTACTTC
- | TRBD2 | TRBJ2-2 | TRBV20-1 | CSAILVASGTAGELFF | TGCAGCGCTATTCTGGTAGCTAGCGGGACCGCCGGGGAGCTGTTTTTT
once | - | TRBJ2-7 | TRBV18 | CASSPTTDRTYEQYF | TGTGCCAGCTCACCAACGACGGACAGAACCTACGAGCAGTACTTC
few | TRBD2 | TRBJ2-4 | TRBV19 | CASSIGGRKGDIQYF | TGTGCCAGTAGTATAGGCGGGAGGAAGGGGGACATTCAGTACTTC
- | TRBD1 | TRBJ1-2 | TRBV20-1 | CSARVNRGNGYTF | TGCAGTGCTAGAGTGAACAGGGGGAATGGCTACACCTTC
- | TRBD2 | TRBJ2-3 | TRBV19 | CASSTGTSGSWIDTQYF | TGTGCCAGTAGTACCGGGACTAGCGGGAGTTGGATAGATACGCAGTATTTT
medium-sized | - | TRBJ1-1 | TRBV30 | CAWSHATQLPSNIPGSTEAFF | TGTGCCTGGAGTCATGCCACTCAACTCCCGAGCAACATACCTGGTAGCACTGAAGCTTTCTTT